These 23 T cell receptor beta chains share one sample of origin, sequenced in a study of beta chain features in type 1 diabetes. Sequenced material consisted of expressed TCRB transcripts (all of the isolated RNA was reverse transcribed). Measured with immunoSEQ multiplex PCR; TCRdb has only the in-frame clones, and not every one. This sample has 150,000 or so clones, with just over 9% found just once. Source material: central memory CD4+ T cells from blood. The receptors here all came from a man in his late teens or twenties in good health.

This chain links TRBV6-4 with TRBJ1-4, with 9 bases fitting TRBD1. Germline loops: CDR1 MRHNA, CDR2 SNTAGT. CDR3 size: 15 residues. V dropped 6 bases and J dropped 10; count of bases not matched to a gene: 12. CDR3 sequence (DNA): TGTGCCAGCAGAACCGGGACAGGGCGCCTGGCAAAACTGTTTTTT. This sequence encodes CASRTGTGRLAKLFF.

This clone has at least ten counts. The V call is TRBV5-1, the J call TRBJ2-1, with 8 nucleotides matching TRBD1. The J segment lost 7 bases and the V segment lost 6 bases, leaving 12 bases of the junction unmatched. Germline CDR1 is SGHRS and CDR2 is YFSETQ. CDR3 length: 15 residues. This CDR3 reads CASIQGQGARNEQFF. DNA for the CDR3: TGCGCCAGCATCCAGGGGCAGGGGGCGCGAAATGAGCAGTTCTTC.

In this sample, this clone turned up a few times. This chain connects TRBV9 to TRBJ2-1; a possible D gene is TRBD2 (7 bases). The CDR3 covers 19 residues. Germline V gene lookup returns CDR1 SGDLS and CDR2 YYNGEE. Trimming cost V 3 bases and J 7 bases, with 29 bases left between them. Here the CDR3 DNA reads TGTGCCAGCAGCGCTCCCTTCCTCGGGGGGCGTAGTGAGTCGAATGAGCAGTTCTTC. Protein sequence: CASSAPFLGGRSESNEQFF. The full variable domain, with the rest looked up from reference TRBV9 and TRBJ2-1, is DSGVTQTPKHLITATGQRVTLRCSPRSGDLSVYWYQQSLDQGLQFLIQYYNGEERAKGNILERFSAQQFPDLHSELNLSSLELGDSALYFCASSAPFLGGRSESNEQFFGPGTRLTVL.

V and J are TRBV7-3 and TRBJ1-2; 8 nucleotides agree with TRBD1. Looked up from germline, CDR1 is SGHTA and CDR2 is FQGTGA. After removal of 5 bases from V and 8 bases from J, the junction contained 10 bases not matched to a gene. CDR3 length equals 14 residues. The CDR3 sequence is CASSLGQGKGGYTF. The CDR3 coding sequence is TGTGCCAGCAGCCTCGGACAGGGAAAGGGAGGCTACACCTTC.

This clone was picked up many times. The V and J genes are TRBV7-9 and TRBJ2-7; possibly TRBD2 for D (6 bases). This CDR3 comprises 15 residues. Germline-derived CDR1 and CDR2 are SEHNR and FQNEAQ (reference sequence). V lost 3 bases and J 0 bases, leaving 12 bases between the germline ends. The CDR3 DNA follows: TGTGCCAGCAGCTTTAGAGCGGGCAGCTCCTACGAGCAGTACTTC. It is translated as CASSFRAGSSYEQYF.

The V and J genes are TRBV7-2 and TRBJ2-1; D not certain. CDR1 SGHTA and CDR2 FQGNSA come from the germline V gene. The germline V and J ends were trimmed by 5 bases and 4 bases, with 6 bases remaining between them. The CDR3 runs 12 residues. CDR3: CASSPGYNEQFF. The CDR3 nucleotides read TGTGCCAGCAGCCCCGGGTACAATGAGCAGTTCTTC.

This clone was counted a few times. The rearrangement links TRBV11-2 to TRBJ2-5; TRBD2 agrees at 7 bases. The CDR3 sequence is 17 residues long. Germline trimming cut 0 bases from V and 7 bases from J; bases unmatched to any gene: 14. CDR1 SGHAT and CDR2 FQNNGV come from the germline V gene. CDR3 in amino acids: CASSLERAAGLLGTQYF. CDR3 sequence (DNA): TGTGCCAGCAGCTTAGAAAGAGCAGCGGGGCTCTTAGGGACCCAGTACTTC.

In this sample, this clone turned up a few times. The chain joins TRBV5-6 to TRBJ2-7; 7 nucleotides line up with TRBD2. This CDR3 contains 13 residues. V lost 1 base, J lost 5 bases, and 3 bases stayed unmatched. Germline V gene sequence: CDR1 SGHDT, CDR2 YYEEEE. CDR3: CASSLWEGNEQYF. CDR3 in DNA: TGTGCCAGCAGCTTGTGGGAGGGGAACGAGCAGTACTTC. Combining the CDR3 with reference TRBV5-6 and TRBJ2-7 gives the whole variable domain DAGVTQSPTHLIKTRGQQVTLRCSPKSGHDTVSWYQQALGQGPQFIFQYYEEEERQRGNFPDRFSGHQFPNYSSELNVNALLLGDSALYLCASSLWEGNEQYFGPGTRLTVT.

There are a few counts of this clone. This chain uses TRBV30 with TRBJ2-3; 7 nucleotides match TRBD2. With 3 bases clipped from V and 6 bases from J, the junction kept 3 bases outside the gene matches. The CDR3 runs to 12 residues. Germline V gives CDR1 GTSNPN, CDR2 SVGIG (reference sequence). The CDR3 region has the DNA TGTGCCTGGAGCGGGGGAGGGGATACGCAGTATTTT. This translates into CAWSGGGDTQYF.

V and J are TRBV20-1 and TRBJ2-3; D is uncertain. CDR1 and CDR2 (germline): DFQATT, SNEGSKA (reference sequence). V was shortened by 3 bases and J by 4 bases, with 5 bases between the two germline ends. This CDR3 comprises 11 residues. The chain's CDR3 is CSASLSDTQYF. CDR3 bases: TGCAGTGCTAGTCTGTCAGATACGCAGTATTTT.

The V gene is TRBV18, the J gene TRBJ2-7, with D tentatively TRBD2 (5 bases). This CDR3 is built from 15 residues. Germline CDR1 reads KGHSH; CDR2 reads LQKENI. Trimming took off 3 bases at V and 6 bases at J, with 18 bases between the two ends. In nucleotides, the CDR3 is TGTGCCAGCTCACCTTCCACCCCGGGGTCTGGCGAGCAGTACTTC. Protein sequence: CASSPSTPGSGEQYF.

This clone showed up just a few times. The gene calls are TRBV7-2 and TRBJ2-7; D ambiguous. The germline V gene encodes CDR1 SGHTA and CDR2 FQGNSA. CDR3 size: 12 residues. V was clipped by 1 base and J by 3 bases, with 4 bases between them. The CDR3 coding sequence is TGTGCCAGCAGCTTAGAACTCTACGAGCAGTACTTC. Protein product: CASSLELYEQYF.

J is TRBJ2-5 and V is TRBV27; 13 nucleotides line up with TRBD2. Per the germline V gene, CDR1 is MNHEY and CDR2 is SMNVEV (reference sequence). V dropped 5 bases and J dropped 2; count of bases not matched to a gene: 2. This CDR3 is 15 amino acids long. The DNA of the CDR3 is TGTGCCAGCAGTCGGACTAGCGGGGGTCAAGAGACCCAGTACTTC. Translating it yields CASSRTSGGQETQYF.

This clone turned up a few times. The rearrangement uses TRBV7-2 and TRBJ2-4, with TRBD1 identical over 8 bases. CDR1 SGHTA and CDR2 FQGNSA come from the germline V gene. Trimming at V came to 0 bases and at J to 2 bases, leaving 6 bases not matched to a gene. The CDR3 consists of 17 residues. CDR3 sequence: CASSLAGQGAPKNIQYF. In DNA form, the CDR3 reads TGTGCCAGCAGCTTAGCTGGGCAGGGGGCTCCCAAAAACATTCAGTACTTC.

The chain is built from TRBV10-3 and TRBJ2-3, with 7 bases lining up with TRBD2. The V gene end was trimmed by 4 bases and the J gene end by 0 bases; junction bases not matched to a gene: 7. This CDR3 spans 16 amino acids. CDR1 is ENHRY and CDR2 is SYGVKD in the germline V gene. The CDR3 protein is CAISVLVAGSTDTQYF. The CDR3 nucleotides read TGTGCCATCAGTGTGTTGGTAGCGGGTAGCACAGATACGCAGTATTTT.

This clone came up many times. This chain links TRBV5-1 with TRBJ1-2; the match to TRBD1 covers 8 bases. V lost 1 base, J lost 8 bases, and 10 bases stayed unmatched. Germline assignment: CDR1 SGHRS and CDR2 YFSETQ. This CDR3 is 15 amino acids long. For the CDR3, the DNA is TGCGCCAGCAGCTTGAATCCGGGACAGGATAAAGGCTACACCTTC. Its translation: CASSLNPGQDKGYTF.

The table lists this clone with a few counts. V gene TRBV19 combines with J gene TRBJ2-2; 7 bases match TRBD1. CDR1 and CDR2 from the germline V gene are LNHDA and SQIVND (reference sequence). The CDR3 is made up of 15 amino acids. The V gene end was trimmed by 6 bases and the J gene end by 1 base; junction bases not matched to a gene: 5. The CDR3 is CASSRQGGNTGELFF. The CDR3 nucleotides read TGTGCCAGTAGCCGACAGGGTGGGAACACCGGGGAGCTGTTTTTT.

This rearrangement joins TRBV2 to TRBJ2-4; 10 bases map to TRBD2. Trimming removed 2 bases from V and 0 bases from J; junction bases left unmatched: 4. CDR1 is SNHLY and CDR2 is FYNNEI in the germline V gene. CDR3 size: 17 residues. In nucleotides, the CDR3 is TGTGCCAGCAGTGAAACTAGCGGGGTGGTAGCCAAAAACATTCAGTACTTC. This encodes CASSETSGVVAKNIQYF.

This clone has a handful of counts. The genes are TRBV6-5 and TRBJ1-6; TRBD1 matches 9 bases. The CDR3 spans 14 residues. Germline CDR1 MNHEY, CDR2 SVGAGI. Trimming at V came to 6 bases and at J to 8 bases, leaving 5 bases not matched to a gene. CDR3 protein: CASRPRDRDSPLHF. Written as DNA, the CDR3 is TGTGCCAGCAGACCCCGGGACAGGGATTCACCCCTCCACTTT.

The gene calls are TRBV5-8 and TRBJ2-4, with 8 bases aligning to TRBD1. Per the germline V gene, CDR1 is SGHTS and CDR2 is YDEGEE. The CDR3 spans 13 residues. V dropped 4 bases and J dropped 14; count of bases not matched to a gene: 11. The CDR3 DNA reads as TGTGCCAGCAGCCGATTCCGGACAGGGTCGGAGTACTTC. Translating gives CASSRFRTGSEYF. The full variable domain, its missing parts supplied by reference TRBV5-8 and TRBJ2-4, is EAGVTQSPTHLIKTRGQQATLRCSPISGHTSVYWYQQALGLGLQFLLWYDEGEERNRGNFPPRFSGRQFPNYSSELNVNALELEDSALYLCASSRFRTGSEYFGAGTRLSVL.

This clone was observed a few times. For the CDR3, the DNA is TGTGCCAGCAGCCCAACCGGGACAGGGAATTCACCCCTCCACTTT. Amino acid sequence: CASSPTGTGNSPLHF. V gene TRBV5-4 combines with J gene TRBJ1-6, with 9 positions matching TRBD1. Per the germline V gene, CDR1 is SGHNT and CDR2 is YYREEE (reference sequence). CDR3 length: 15 residues. V dropped 4 bases and J dropped 7; count of bases not matched to a gene: 6.

This clone was picked up a small number of times. The rearrangement links TRBV5-1 to TRBJ2-5, with D tentatively TRBD2 (5 bases). With 0 bases removed from V and 4 bases from J, the gap between germline ends came to 10 bases. This CDR3 is built from 14 residues. From germline, CDR1 is SGHRS and CDR2 YFSETQ. CDR3: CASSLAIRGETQYF. DNA for the CDR3: TGCGCCAGCAGCTTGGCCATCCGGGGAGAGACCCAGTACTTC.

Only a few counts were recorded for this clone. The chain recombines TRBV21-1 with TRBJ1-5; the table's D call, TRBD1, was not checked against the DNA. TRBV21-1 counts as a pseudogene. The CDR3 contains 15 residues. The CDR3 nucleotides read TGTGCCAGCAGCAAAGTCATCAGGGGCGATCAGCCCCAGCATTTT. Protein product: CASSKVIRGDQPQHF.